Below, 9 T cell receptor beta chains from the same sample are listed, as sequenced in a study of blood T cell repertoires in COVID-19. The table came from immunoSEQ multiplex PCR; TCRdb's copy has only in-frame clones and leaves some out. The table records roughly 350,000 clones, around 90% of them present only once. The specimen sequenced was peripheral blood. The receptor source for this set is a woman aged 18-30 years who had recovered from COVID-19.

The chain carries TRBV2 and TRBJ1-3, with no clear D. The CDR3 consists of 14 residues. V was cut by 0 bases and J by 2 bases, with 5 bases left in between. Germline CDR1 reads SNHLY; CDR2 reads FYNNEI. The CDR3 nucleotides read TGTGCCAGCAGTGAAGCTACACCTGGAAACACCATATATTTT. It encodes CASSEATPGNTIYF.

J is TRBJ2-5 and V is TRBV7-9; TRBD2 might be the D (5 bases). The ends were cut back, 2 bases at V and 1 base at J, with 11 bases in the middle. The CDR3 contains 15 residues. Germline values: CDR1 SEHNR, CDR2 FQNEAQ (reference sequence). CDR3 in DNA: TGTGCCAGCAGCTTACCCGGACTGGGCCAAGAGACCCAGTACTTC. Translation: CASSLPGLGQETQYF.

This clone has more than one count but fewer than ten. The chain recombines TRBV6-6 with TRBJ2-1; the match to TRBD2 covers 10 bases. The CDR3 has 16 residues. V shed 4 bases and J 6 bases; nucleotides not matched to a gene: 9. CDR1 MNHNY and CDR2 SVGAGI come from the germline V gene (reference sequence). CDR3 region: CASSSQAGGPTNEQFF. In nucleotides, the CDR3 is TGTGCCAGCAGTTCCCAAGCGGGAGGGCCTACCAATGAGCAGTTCTTC.

This clone was counted between two and nine times. The chain has TRBV27 and TRBJ1-5; 9 bases are a match to TRBD1. V lost 6 bases to trimming and J lost 2 bases; unmatched junction nucleotides: 14. This CDR3 region has 18 residues. The germline V gene has CDR1 MNHEY and CDR2 SMNVEV (reference sequence). The CDR3 bases are TGTGCCAGCAGCCCCCTCGGGACAGGGAGTATCGGCAATCAGCCCCAGCATTTT. As protein: CASSPLGTGSIGNQPQHF.

Written as DNA, the CDR3 is TGCGCCAGCAGCTTGGCCAGGGAACACGGTGAAAAACTGTTTTTT. As protein: CASSLAREHGEKLFF. The chain uses TRBV5-1 and TRBJ1-4, with a possible D match to TRBD1 (5 bases). Germline CDR1 is SGHRS and CDR2 is YFSETQ. Trimming removed 0 bases from V and 7 bases from J, with 13 bases in between. The CDR3 runs 15 residues.

The chain joins TRBV5-6 to TRBJ1-2, with a weak D call TRBD1 (5 bases). V was clipped by 4 bases and J by 8 bases, with 24 bases between them. Germline V lookup: CDR1 SGHDT, CDR2 YYEEEE. The CDR3 covers 16 residues. The DNA for the CDR3 is TGTGCCAGCAGCCCCCGCGGGAGTCAGGCAGGGAGGGGCTACACCTTC. Translated: CASSPRGSQAGRGYTF.

This clone was found once. The J gene is TRBJ2-2, the V gene TRBV18; D possibly corresponds to TRBD2 (5 bases). This CDR3 spans 17 amino acids. Germline lookup yields CDR1 KGHSH and CDR2 LQKENI. V gave up 3 bases and J gave up 0 bases, with 14 bases separating them. CDR3 in amino acids: CASSPGRLLTNTGELFF. DNA of the CDR3: TGTGCCAGCTCACCTGGGAGACTACTTACGAACACCGGGGAGCTGTTTTTT.

The chain has TRBV18 and TRBJ2-7; 11 bases line up with TRBD2. Germline lookup yields CDR1 KGHSH and CDR2 LQKENI. V lost 3 bases and J lost 2; bases outside the gene matches: 3. CDR3 size: 15 residues. The CDR3 here is CASSPGLADTYEQYV. For the CDR3, the DNA is TGTGCCAGCTCACCGGGACTAGCGGACACCTACGAGCAGTACGTC.

V gene TRBV19 combines with J gene TRBJ2-3; 11 bases fit TRBD2. V lost 4 bases, J lost 6 bases, and 3 bases stayed unmatched. The CDR3 sequence is 14 residues long. Germline V gene lookup returns CDR1 LNHDA and CDR2 SQIVND (reference sequence). CDR3 in DNA: TGTGCCAGTAGTAGGGCTAGCGGGGGGGATACGCAGTATTTT. It translates to CASSRASGGDTQYF.